This entry is about one T cell receptor (beta chain). The antigen is unknown. TCR libraries each used 3500 ng of total RNA. One entry per CDR3 protein, without DNA, is what TCRdb gives after re-calling the 5' RACE reads. Across 200,000 to 250,000 distinct CDR3 sequences, the top ten clones capture approximately 1.6% of the sample. These data belong to a study of monozygotic twins with inflammatory bowel disease. General study points: The sharing of clonotypes with others was lower in IBD patients than in healthy twins, especially with disease activity. For repertoire similarity, concordant twins did not differ from discordant twins, possibly because power was limited.

Germline assignment: CDR1 MNHEY and CDR2 SVGAGI. This CDR3 spans 14 amino acids. The authors isolated total RNA from whole blood without sorting T cells. V usage is TRBV6-5 and J usage is TRBJ1-2; the D call from TCRdb, TRBD1, cannot be confirmed without DNA. The TCR was taken from a human donor with ulcerative colitis or Crohn's disease, or a healthy co-twin of an affected twin (not recorded which). The specimen sequenced was blood. CDR3 region: CASSSFRVSDGYTF.